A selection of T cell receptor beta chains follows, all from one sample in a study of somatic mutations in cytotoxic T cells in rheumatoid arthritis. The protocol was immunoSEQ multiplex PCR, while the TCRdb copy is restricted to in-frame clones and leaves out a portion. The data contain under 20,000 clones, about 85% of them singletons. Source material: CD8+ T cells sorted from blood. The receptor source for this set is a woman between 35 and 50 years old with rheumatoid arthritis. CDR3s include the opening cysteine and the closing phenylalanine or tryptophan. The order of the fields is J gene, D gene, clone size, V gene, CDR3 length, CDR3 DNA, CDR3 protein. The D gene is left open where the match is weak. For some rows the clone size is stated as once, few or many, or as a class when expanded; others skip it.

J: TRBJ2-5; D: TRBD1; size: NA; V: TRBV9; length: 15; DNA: TGTGCCAGCAGCCCCGGCGGACAGGGATGGGAGACCCAGTACTTC; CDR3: CASSPGGQGWETQYF
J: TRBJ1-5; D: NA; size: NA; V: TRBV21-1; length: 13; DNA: TGTGCCAGCAGTCGGCGGAAAAATCAGCCCCAGCATTTT; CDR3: CASSRRKNQPQHF
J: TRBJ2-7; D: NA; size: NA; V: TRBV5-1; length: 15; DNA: TGCGCCAGCAGCCCCTATGGGGAGGGGGGCGCGGCGCAGTACTTC; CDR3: CASSPYGEGGAAQYF
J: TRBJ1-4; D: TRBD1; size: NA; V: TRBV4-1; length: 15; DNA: TGCGCCAGCAGCCAACCCCTGACAGGGTATGAAAAACTGTTTTTT; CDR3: CASSQPLTGYEKLFF
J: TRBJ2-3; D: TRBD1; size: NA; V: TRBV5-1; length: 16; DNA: TGCGCCAGCAGCTTGACCGGACAGGGATACACAGATACGCAGTATTTT; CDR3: CASSLTGQGYTDTQYF
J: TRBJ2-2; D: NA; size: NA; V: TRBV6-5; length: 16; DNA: TGTGCCAGCAGTTACAGCCGGGAGCGGGACACCGGGGAGCTGTTTTTT; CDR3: CASSYSRERDTGELFF
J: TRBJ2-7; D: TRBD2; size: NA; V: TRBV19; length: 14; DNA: TGTGCCAGTAGTATAGCTTTACGGGGAGGGGAGCAGTACTTC; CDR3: CASSIALRGGEQYF
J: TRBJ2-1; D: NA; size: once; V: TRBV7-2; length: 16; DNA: TGTGCCAGCAGCTTAGTTAGGGGGTTCATCCGGAATGAGCAGTTCTTC; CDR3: CASSLVRGFIRNEQFF
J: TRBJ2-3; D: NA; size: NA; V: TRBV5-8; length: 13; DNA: TGTGCCAGCAGCAGGGGTGGCACAGATACGCAGTATTTT; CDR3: CASSRGGTDTQYF
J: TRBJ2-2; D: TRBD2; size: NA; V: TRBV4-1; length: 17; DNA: TGCGCCAGCAGCCCCTATGGTGCGGGAGGCCCGGCCGGGGAGCTGTTTTTT; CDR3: CASSPYGAGGPAGELFF
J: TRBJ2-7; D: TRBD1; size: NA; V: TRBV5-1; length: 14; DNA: TGCGCCAGCAGCACGGGACAGGACTCCTACGAGCAGTACTTC; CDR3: CASSTGQDSYEQYF
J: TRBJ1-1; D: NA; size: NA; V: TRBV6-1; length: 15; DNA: TGTGCCAGCAGTCCCGGTCAGGGGATGGACACTGAAGCTTTCTTT; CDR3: CASSPGQGMDTEAFF
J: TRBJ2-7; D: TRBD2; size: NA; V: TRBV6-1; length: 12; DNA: TGTGCCAGCAGGGGGAGGGCTAGGGAGCAGTACTTC; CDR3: CASRGRAREQYF
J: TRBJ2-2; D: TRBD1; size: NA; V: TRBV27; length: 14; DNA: TGTGCCAGCAGTTCCGGGACAGGGGTCGGGGAGCTGTTTTTT; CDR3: CASSSGTGVGELFF
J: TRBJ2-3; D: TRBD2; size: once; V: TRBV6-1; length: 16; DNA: TGTGCCAGCAGTGAATACGGGGGGGCTAGCACAGATACGCAGTATTTT; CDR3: CASSEYGGASTDTQYF
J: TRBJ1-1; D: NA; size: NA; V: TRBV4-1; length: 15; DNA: TGCGCCAGCAGCCAAGAACCGGGTCTAGGCACTGAAGCTTTCTTT; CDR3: CASSQEPGLGTEAFF
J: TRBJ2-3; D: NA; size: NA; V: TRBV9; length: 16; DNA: TGTGCCAGCAGCGCCCACGGAGCGGGCAGCACAGATACGCAGTATTTT; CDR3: CASSAHGAGSTDTQYF
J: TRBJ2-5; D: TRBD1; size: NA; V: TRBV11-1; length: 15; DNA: TGTGCCAGCAGCTTACTGACAGGGCCGGCAGAGACCCAGTACTTC; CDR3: CASSLLTGPAETQYF
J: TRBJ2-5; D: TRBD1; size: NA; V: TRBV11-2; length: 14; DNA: TGTGCCAGCAGCCTAGGGACAGGGGGAGAGACCCAGTACTTC; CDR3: CASSLGTGGETQYF
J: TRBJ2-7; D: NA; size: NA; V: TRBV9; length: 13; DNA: TGTGCCAGCAGCGTATTCGCGGGGTACGAGCAGTACTTC; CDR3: CASSVFAGYEQYF
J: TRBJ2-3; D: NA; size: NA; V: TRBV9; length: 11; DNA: TGTGCCAGCAGGCGGGGAGATACGCAGTATTTT; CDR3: CASRRGDTQYF
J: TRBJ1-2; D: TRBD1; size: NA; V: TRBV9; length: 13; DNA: TGTGCCAGCAGCGCTGGGACAGGCGTTGGCTACACCTTC; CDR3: CASSAGTGVGYTF
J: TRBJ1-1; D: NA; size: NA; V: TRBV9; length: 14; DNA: TGTGCCAGCAGCGTAGCCGGGTCGAACACTGAAGCTTTCTTT; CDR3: CASSVAGSNTEAFF
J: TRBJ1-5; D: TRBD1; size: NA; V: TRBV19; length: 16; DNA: TGTGCCAGTAGTGAAGGACAGGGGGGGTATGGTCAGCCCCAGCATTTT; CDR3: CASSEGQGGYGQPQHF
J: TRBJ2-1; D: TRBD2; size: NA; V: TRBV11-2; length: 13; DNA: TGTGCCAGCAGCTCAGGGCTCGGAGCGGGGGTGATCTTC; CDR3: CASSSGLGAGVIF
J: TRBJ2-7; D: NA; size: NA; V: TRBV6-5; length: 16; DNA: TGTGCCAGCAGTTACTCTGAGGTGGCTGCCGCCTACGAGCAGTACTTC; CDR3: CASSYSEVAAAYEQYF
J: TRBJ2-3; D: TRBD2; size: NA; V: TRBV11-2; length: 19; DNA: TGTGCCAGCACCGATCTCGGACTAGCGGGATTCACTAGCACAGATACGCAGTATTTT; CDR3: CASTDLGLAGFTSTDTQYF
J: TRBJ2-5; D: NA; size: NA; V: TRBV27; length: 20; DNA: TGTGCCAGCAGTTCTCGCCGCCTCGATTCGCGGACAGCAACCCTGGGGACCCAGTACTTC; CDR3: CASSSRRLDSRTATLGTQYF
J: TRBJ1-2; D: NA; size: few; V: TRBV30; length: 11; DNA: TGTGCCTGGAGTTACGAGGATGGCTACACCTTC; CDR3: CAWSYEDGYTF
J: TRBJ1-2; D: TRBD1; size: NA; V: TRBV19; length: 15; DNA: TGTGCCAGTAGCCCGACAGGGGAGGACTTGGATGGCTACACCTTC; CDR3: CASSPTGEDLDGYTF
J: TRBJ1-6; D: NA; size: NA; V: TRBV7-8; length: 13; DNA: TGTGCCAGCAGCTTAAGTCCGGAGTCGCCCCTCCACTTT; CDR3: CASSLSPESPLHF
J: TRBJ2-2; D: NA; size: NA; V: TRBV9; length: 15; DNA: TGTGCCAGCGGGCAAGGCGGGGCCAACACCGGGGAGCTGTTTTTT; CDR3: CASGQGGANTGELFF
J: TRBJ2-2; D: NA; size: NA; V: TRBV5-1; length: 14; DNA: TGCGCCAGCAGCACTACAGGGTACACCGGGGAGCTGTTTTTT; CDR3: CASSTTGYTGELFF
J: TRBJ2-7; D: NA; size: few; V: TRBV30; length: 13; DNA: TGTGCCTGGACCCCCTCCCTTTTTTACGAGCAGTACTTC; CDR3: CAWTPSLFYEQYF
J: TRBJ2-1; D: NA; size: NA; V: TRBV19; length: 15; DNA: TGTGCCAGTACCCCTGGGGGGAGCTCCTACAATGAGCAGTTCTTC; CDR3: CASTPGGSSYNEQFF
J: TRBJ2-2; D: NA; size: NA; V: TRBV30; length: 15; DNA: TGTGCCTGGAGTGTAGGTGGGGCTAACACCGGGGAGCTGTTTTTT; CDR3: CAWSVGGANTGELFF
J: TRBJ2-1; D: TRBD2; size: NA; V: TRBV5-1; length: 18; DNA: TGCGCCAGCAGCTTGTGGGGAAGCGGGGACCCAGCCTACAATGAGCAGTTCTTC; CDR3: CASSLWGSGDPAYNEQFF
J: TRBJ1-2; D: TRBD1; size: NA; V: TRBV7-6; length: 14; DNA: TGTGCCAGCAGCCCCGGGACAGGGGGCTATGGCTACACCTTC; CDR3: CASSPGTGGYGYTF
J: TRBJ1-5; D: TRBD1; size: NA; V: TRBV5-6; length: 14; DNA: TGTGCCAGCAGCAGCGGACAGGGGGGACAGCCCCAGCATTTT; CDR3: CASSSGQGGQPQHF
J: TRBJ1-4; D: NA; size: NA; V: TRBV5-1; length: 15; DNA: TGCGCCAGCAGCCTTCTTTCGGGCGGGAGTGAAAAACTGTTTTTT; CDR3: CASSLLSGGSEKLFF
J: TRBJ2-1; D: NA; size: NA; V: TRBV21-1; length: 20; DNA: TGTGCCAGCAGCATCAGACCCGAGGATCGCAGCGGGGGGTATTACAATGAGCAGTTCTTC; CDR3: CASSIRPEDRSGGYYNEQFF
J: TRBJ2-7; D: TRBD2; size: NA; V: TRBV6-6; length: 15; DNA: TGTGCCAGCAGTACCTGGACTAGCGGGGGCTACGAGCAGTACTTC; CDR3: CASSTWTSGGYEQYF
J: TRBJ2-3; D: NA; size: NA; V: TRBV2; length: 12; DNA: TGTGCCAGCCTAAAGGAGACAGATACGCAGTATTTT; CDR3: CASLKETDTQYF
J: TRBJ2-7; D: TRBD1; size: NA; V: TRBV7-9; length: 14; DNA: TGTGCCAGCAGCTTAGGGACAGGGACCTACGAGCAGTACTTC; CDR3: CASSLGTGTYEQYF
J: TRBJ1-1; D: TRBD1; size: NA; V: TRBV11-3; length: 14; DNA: TGTGCCAGCGGAGCAGGGGGTGAGAACACTGAAGCTTTCTTT; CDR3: CASGAGGENTEAFF
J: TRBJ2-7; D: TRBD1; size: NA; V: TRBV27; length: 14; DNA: TGTGCCAGCGGACAGGGGTTAGAAAGCAACGAGCAGTACTTC; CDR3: CASGQGLESNEQYF
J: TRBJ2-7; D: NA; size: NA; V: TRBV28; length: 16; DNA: TGTGCCAGCAGTTTGAGGCACTTTGCTAATTCCTACGAGCAGTACTTC; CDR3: CASSLRHFANSYEQYF
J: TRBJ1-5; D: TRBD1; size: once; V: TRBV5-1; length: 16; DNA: TGCGCCAGCAGCCCTGGACAGGGCGGCCTCAATCAGCCCCAGCATTTT; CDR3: CASSPGQGGLNQPQHF
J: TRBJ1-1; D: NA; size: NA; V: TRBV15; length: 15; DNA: TGTGCCACCAGCAGAGGGGCGGGGTTGAACACTGAAGCTTTCTTT; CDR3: CATSRGAGLNTEAFF
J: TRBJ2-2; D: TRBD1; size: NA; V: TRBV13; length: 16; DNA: TGTGCCAGCAGCTCGACCGGGACAGGGACTCCCCGGGAGCTGTTTTTT; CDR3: CASSSTGTGTPRELFF
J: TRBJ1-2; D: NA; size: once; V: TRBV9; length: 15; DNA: TGTGCCAGCAGCGTATCGGGGGGATTATACTATGGCTACACCTTC; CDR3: CASSVSGGLYYGYTF
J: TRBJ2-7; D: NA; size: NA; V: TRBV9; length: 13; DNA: TGTGCCAGCAGCGTAGCAATGGAGTACGAGCAGTACTTC; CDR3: CASSVAMEYEQYF
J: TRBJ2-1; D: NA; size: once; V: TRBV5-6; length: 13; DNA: TGTGCCAGCAGCTTGATCGGGTTTCTTGAGCAGTTCTTC; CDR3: CASSLIGFLEQFF